This T cell receptor (beta chain) came from a study of identical twins. Findings of the study overall: It was possible that invariant MAIT and iNKT cells partly confounded the zero-insertion analyses.

As concerns this clonotype: Its antigen is currently unknown.

This CDR3 has 14 residues. Germline lookup yields CDR1 KGHSH and CDR2 LQKENI. Trimming shortened V by 2 bases and J by 2 bases, and 8 bases separated the two germline ends. TCRdb analysed the 5' RACE reads with MiXCR anew, one entry per CDR3 protein. The data hold about 200,000 distinct CDR3 sequences, with roughly 15% observed a single time. These data were also filed under a second study, of T cells expressing NK-cell markers. That publication notes: Repertoire data for TCR beta were derived from sorted T cells (CD3+CD56+NKG2C+, CD3+CD56+NKG2C- and CD3+CD56-NKG2C+). The authors sequenced eight donors, of whom seven were HCMV-seropositive and one was seronegative.

The sequence derives from a woman between 18 and 30 years old in good health. Sequencing input: CD8+ T cells sorted from blood. The V and J genes are TRBV18 and TRBJ2-3; no reliable D call. CDR3 coding DNA: TGTGCCAGCTCACCAGGTCCCGTCACAGATACGCAGTATTTT. Encoded protein: CASSPGPVTDTQYF.